Following are 23 T cell receptor beta chains from one sample sequenced in a study of cytomegalovirus exposure and HLA in healthy donors. The study ran its PCR with 60 Vbeta and 13 Jbeta primers. TCRdb's copy holds only in-frame clones and misses some; the assay was immunoSEQ multiplex PCR. In total, the table holds 190,000 or so clones. Sequencing input: PBMCs. All receptors derive from a boy aged 5-17 years in good health and CMV-seronegative.

This chain links TRBV4-3 with TRBJ2-7; 7 nucleotides match TRBD1. J lost 3 bases, V lost 0 bases, and 8 bases had no gene match. Germline CDR1 and CDR2: LGHNA and YSLEER. The CDR3 totals 16 residues. The chain's CDR3 is CASSQDLNRGHYEQYF. The DNA for the CDR3 is TGCGCCAGCAGCCAAGATCTAAACAGGGGCCACTACGAGCAGTACTTC.

The chain links TRBV5-6 to TRBJ2-5; the match to TRBD2 covers 7 bases. Per the germline V gene, CDR1 is SGHDT and CDR2 is YYEEEE. The CDR3 loop spans 17 amino acids. The V segment lost 4 bases and the J segment 1 base; nucleotides outside the gene matches: 13. DNA of the CDR3: TGTGCCAGCAGCCTGGGTTCAACGATAGCGGGCCAAGAGACCCAGTACTTC. Protein sequence: CASSLGSTIAGQETQYF.

The gene calls are TRBV4-1 and TRBJ1-6; no firm D call. Germline loops: CDR1 MGHRA, CDR2 YSYEKL. The CDR3 totals 15 residues. Trimming left V 0 bases short and J 9 bases short, with 12 bases between. This chain's CDR3 is CASSQDRQRPSPLHF. CDR3 nucleotides: TGCGCCAGCAGCCAAGATCGCCAGCGGCCTTCACCCCTCCACTTT.

The gene calls are TRBV6-5 and TRBJ1-2; 8 bases are shared with TRBD1. This CDR3 is built from 13 residues. V lost 4 bases, J lost 6 bases, and 4 bases stayed unmatched. CDR1 is MNHEY and CDR2 is SVGAGI in the germline V gene. CDR3 in DNA: TGTGCCAGCAGTTCGCGGACAGGGAATGGCTACACCTTC. Amino acids: CASSSRTGNGYTF.

The chain employs TRBV7-8 and TRBJ1-5; tentatively, D is TRBD1 (5 bases). V dropped 0 bases and J dropped 3 bases, with 15 bases sitting between them. The V gene's germline CDR1 is SGHVS and CDR2 FQNEAQ. The CDR3 length is 17 residues. The CDR3 nucleotides are TGTGCCAGCAGCTTAGCGCTGGGGGGGTACGACAATCAGCCCCAGCATTTT. It is translated as CASSLALGGYDNQPQHF.

V usage is TRBV7-9 and J usage is TRBJ2-1; maybe TRBD2 (6 bases). V was shortened by 0 bases and J by 9 bases, with 12 bases between the two germline ends. Germline-derived CDR1 and CDR2 are SEHNR and FQNEAQ (reference sequence). The CDR3 length is 14 residues. The CDR3 bases are TGTGCCAGCAGCTTAGCGGGGGGAACGATTGAGCAGTTCTTC. This gives the protein CASSLAGGTIEQFF.

The rearrangement links TRBV7-3 to TRBJ1-6; D may be TRBD1 (6 bases). The CDR3 extends over 19 amino acids. Deletions cut 5 bases from V and 8 bases from J, with 28 bases between. Germline assignment: CDR1 SGHTA and CDR2 FQGTGA. The CDR3 nucleotides read TGTGCCAGCAGCCCAACCCCCGCCCAGGGGTCGGTACAGGATTCACCCCTCCACTTT. Its translation: CASSPTPAQGSVQDSPLHF.

The chain combines TRBV4-3 with TRBJ1-1; a weak D match, TRBD1 (6 bases). The CDR3 loop spans 12 amino acids. V lost 6 bases and J lost 1, with 6 bases in between. Germline V CDR1 and CDR2: LGHNA, YSLEER. The CDR3 nucleotides read TGCGCCAGCAGGGACAGGAACACTGAAGCTTTCTTT. Its translation is CASRDRNTEAFF.

This chain uses TRBV29-1 with TRBJ1-1; D may be TRBD1 (6 bases). V dropped 2 bases and J dropped 10 bases, with 23 bases sitting between them. There are 15 residues in the CDR3. Germline-derived CDR1 and CDR2 are SQVTM and ANQGSEA. CDR3 amino acids: CSVEHPLNRDLGAFF. CDR3 coding DNA: TGCAGCGTTGAACACCCGCTCAACAGGGACCTTGGAGCTTTCTTT.

The rearrangement uses TRBV6-5 and TRBJ1-2, with 8 bases aligning to TRBD1. Trimming removed 6 bases from V and 7 bases from J; junction bases left unmatched: 13. Germline V gives CDR1 MNHEY, CDR2 SVGAGI. The CDR3 has 15 amino acids. The CDR3: CASSSITGGLGGYTF. In nucleotides, the CDR3 is TGTGCCAGCAGCAGCATAACAGGGGGTTTGGGTGGCTACACCTTC.

This sequence joins TRBV4-1 and TRBJ2-1; maybe TRBD2 (6 bases). With 4 bases removed from V and 9 bases from J, the gap between germline ends came to 16 bases. CDR1 and CDR2 from the germline V gene are MGHRA and YSYEKL. The CDR3 is made up of 14 amino acids. CDR3 loop: CASSPVEGWAEQFF. The CDR3 DNA sequence: TGCGCCAGCAGCCCAGTGGAGGGGTGGGCTGAGCAGTTCTTC.

The chain has TRBV7-2 and TRBJ1-5; TRBD1 matches at 8 bases. CDR3 length: 15 residues. The germline gives CDR1 SGHTA, CDR2 FQGNSA. V lost 5 bases, J lost 5 bases, and 8 bases stayed unmatched. The DNA for the CDR3 is TGTGCCAGCAGCCCCCGGTCAGGGGGCGATCAGCCCCAGCATTTT. Translated, it gives CASSPRSGGDQPQHF.

The CDR3 region has the DNA TGTGCCAGCAGTTACTCGATGGGAGTAGAGACCCAGTACTTC. Its protein is CASSYSMGVETQYF. The rearrangement joins TRBV6-5 to TRBJ2-5; D might be TRBD2 (5 bases). Germline CDR1 reads MNHEY; CDR2 reads SVGAGI. V dropped 0 bases and J dropped 4 bases, with 9 bases sitting between them. The CDR3 loop spans 14 amino acids.

About this clone: Distinct nucleotide sequences in the sample also encode this CDR3. The V call is TRBV7-2, the J call TRBJ1-2, with 7 nucleotides matching TRBD1. Germline CDR1 and CDR2: SGHTA and FQGNSA. The CDR3 has 15 residues. Losses at the gene ends were 5 bases for V and 4 bases for J; bases not matched to a gene: 10. The CDR3 nucleotides read TGTGCCAGCAGCGACGGCAACAGGGGATTCTATGGCTACACCTTC. This encodes CASSDGNRGFYGYTF.

The chain has TRBV4-1 and TRBJ1-1, with D hard to call. CDR1 and CDR2 from the germline V gene are MGHRA and YSYEKL. The ends were cut back, 4 bases at V and 1 base at J, with 10 bases in the middle. CDR3 length: 14 residues. The CDR3 nucleotides are TGCGCCAGCAGCCTCCGGTCGGGGAACACTGAAGCTTTCTTT. This translates into CASSLRSGNTEAFF.

The chain carries TRBV5-6 and TRBJ2-5; D might be TRBD1 (6 bases). Near its end, the DNA agrees better with TRBJ2-7, so the J call may be wrong. The CDR3 has 15 amino acids. CDR1 and CDR2 (germline): SGHDT, YYEEEE. CDR3 DNA: TGTGCCAGCAGCCCGCTAAGGACAGAGTCCTACGAGCAGTACTTC. Translation: CASSPLRTESYEQYF.

The V and J genes are TRBV7-2 and TRBJ2-5, with D uncertain. Germline CDR1 and CDR2: SGHTA and FQGNSA. This CDR3 contains 13 residues. V dropped 2 bases and J dropped 5 bases, with 9 bases sitting between them. The CDR3 nucleotides read TGTGCCAGCAGCTTACCCCCCAGGGAGACCCAGTACTTC. This translates into CASSLPPRETQYF.

The chain combines TRBV7-3 with TRBJ2-3; TRBD2 might be the D (5 bases). The CDR3 is made up of 14 amino acids. Trimming took 3 bases from V and 6 from J, leaving 13 bases between them. Germline CDR1 and CDR2: SGHTA and FQGTGA. This CDR3 reads CASSLIGEPDTQYF. CDR3 nucleotide sequence: TGTGCCAGCAGCTTGATTGGGGAGCCGGATACGCAGTATTTT.

The chain recombines TRBV25-1 with TRBJ2-7, with 10 bases identical to TRBD1. Trimming took 4 bases from V and 3 from J; bases not matched to a gene: 3. Germline CDR1 and CDR2: MGHDK and SYGVNS. The CDR3 covers 14 residues. CDR3 loop: CASSARDRGYEQYF. CDR3 bases: TGTGCCAGCAGTGCCCGGGACAGGGGCTACGAGCAGTACTTC.

The chain carries TRBV5-1 and TRBJ1-1; tentatively, D is TRBD1 (6 bases). V lost 0 bases and J 4 bases, leaving 10 bases between the germline ends. Per the germline V gene, CDR1 is SGHRS and CDR2 is YFSETQ. This CDR3 is 14 amino acids long. DNA of the CDR3: TGCGCCAGCAGCTTGGTCTCACAGGGCACTGAAGCTTTCTTT. Translating gives CASSLVSQGTEAFF.

The CDR3 loop is CAISESTAGGNNEQFF. DNA for the CDR3: TGTGCCATCAGTGAGTCTACAGCGGGGGGGAACAATGAGCAGTTCTTC. The J gene is TRBJ2-1, the V gene TRBV10-3; 10 bases are shared with TRBD2. The CDR3 length is 16 residues. The V and J ends lost 0 bases and 5 bases, in that order; junction bases with no gene match: 4. The germline gives CDR1 ENHRY, CDR2 SYGVKD.

The chain uses TRBV9 and TRBJ2-5; weak D call: TRBD1 (5 bases). CDR1 is SGDLS and CDR2 is YYNGEE in the germline V gene. The CDR3 spans 13 residues. Trimming took off 0 bases at V and 5 bases at J, with 8 bases between the two ends. CDR3 coding DNA: TGTGCCAGCAGCGTAGGTTCAGGGGAGACCCAGTACTTC. The encoded protein is CASSVGSGETQYF.

The chain is built from TRBV5-6 and TRBJ2-6; a weak D match, TRBD1 (6 bases). The germline V gene encodes CDR1 SGHDT and CDR2 YYEEEE. The CDR3 spans 16 residues. Trimming stripped 4 bases from V and 2 bases from J, with 13 bases between. The CDR3: CASSPSGVPGANVLTF. In DNA form, the CDR3 reads TGTGCCAGCAGCCCGTCAGGGGTACCTGGGGCCAACGTCCTGACTTTC.